This T cell receptor beta chain was captured in a study of cytomegalovirus exposure and HLA in healthy donors. Concerning this clone: The antigen remains undetermined.

The CDR3 covers 18 residues. Looked up from germline, CDR1 is LNHDA and CDR2 is SQIVND (reference sequence). V lost 5 bases and J lost 1; bases outside the gene matches: 16. Primers: 60 Vbeta forward and 13 Jbeta reverse. Clones were read by immunoSEQ multiplex PCR, and TCRdb kept only the in-frame ones, dropping some. The sample lists about 200,000 clones, about 80% occurring once. The study, taken as a whole, reports: A link between a missense DCLRE1C variant and TCR beta V- and J-gene trimming emerged from a later analysis. The authors considered a cluster of highly shared sequence variants likely to be a sequencing artifact. It was shown in a later analysis that HLA-associated TCR beta chains were more clonally expanded than other, equally common chains.

V is TRBV19 and J is TRBJ1-1, with 7 bases aligning to TRBD1. Sequencing used PBMCs. The TCR was taken from a man aged 35 to 55 in good health and CMV-seropositive. CDR3 sequence (DNA): TGTGCCAGTAGTGGGTCCGCGACAGGGAGTTTTGAGAACACTGAAGCTTTCTTT. It yields the protein CASSGSATGSFENTEAFF.